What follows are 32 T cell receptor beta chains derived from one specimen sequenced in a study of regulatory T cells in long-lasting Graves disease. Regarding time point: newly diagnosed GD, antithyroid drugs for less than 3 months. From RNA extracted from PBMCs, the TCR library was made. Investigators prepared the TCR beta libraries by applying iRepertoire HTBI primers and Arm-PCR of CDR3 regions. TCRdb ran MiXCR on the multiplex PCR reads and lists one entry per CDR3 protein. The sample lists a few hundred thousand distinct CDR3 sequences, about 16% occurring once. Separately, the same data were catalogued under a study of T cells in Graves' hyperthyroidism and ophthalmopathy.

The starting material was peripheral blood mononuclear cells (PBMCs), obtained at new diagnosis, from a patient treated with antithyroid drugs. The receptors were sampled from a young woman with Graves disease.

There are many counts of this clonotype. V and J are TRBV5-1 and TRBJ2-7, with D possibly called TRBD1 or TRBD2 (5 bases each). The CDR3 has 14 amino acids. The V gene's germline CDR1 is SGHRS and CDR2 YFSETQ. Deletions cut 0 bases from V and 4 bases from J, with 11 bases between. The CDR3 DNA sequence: TGCGCCAGCAGCTTGGAACTGGGGACGTACGAGCAGTACTTC. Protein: CASSLELGTYEQYF.

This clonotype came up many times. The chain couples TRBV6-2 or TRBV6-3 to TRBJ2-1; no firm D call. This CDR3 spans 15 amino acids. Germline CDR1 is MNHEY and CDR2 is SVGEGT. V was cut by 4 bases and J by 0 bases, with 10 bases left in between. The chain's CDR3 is CASSSDTASYNEQFF. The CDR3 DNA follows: TGTGCCAGCAGTTCTGACACGGCCTCCTACAATGAGCAGTTCTTC.

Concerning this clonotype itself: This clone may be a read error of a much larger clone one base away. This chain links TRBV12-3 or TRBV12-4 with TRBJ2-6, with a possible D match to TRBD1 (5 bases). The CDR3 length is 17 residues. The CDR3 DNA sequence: TGTGCCGGCAGTCCCATGGACACCATCTCTGGGGCCAACGTCCTGACTTTC. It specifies CAGSPMDTISGANVLTF.

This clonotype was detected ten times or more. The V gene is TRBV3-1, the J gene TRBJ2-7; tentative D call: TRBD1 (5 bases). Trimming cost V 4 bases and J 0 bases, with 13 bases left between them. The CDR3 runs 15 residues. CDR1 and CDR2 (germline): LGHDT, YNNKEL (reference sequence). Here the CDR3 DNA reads TGTGCCAGCAGCCTCGGACAAATTACCTCCTACGAGCAGTACTTC. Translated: CASSLGQITSYEQYF.

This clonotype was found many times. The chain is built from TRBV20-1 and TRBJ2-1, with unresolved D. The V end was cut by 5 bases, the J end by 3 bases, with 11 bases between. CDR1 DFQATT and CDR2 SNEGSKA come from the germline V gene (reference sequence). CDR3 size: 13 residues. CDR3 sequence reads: CSALTIDYNEQFF. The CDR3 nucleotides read TGCAGTGCTCTAACCATAGACTACAATGAGCAGTTCTTC.

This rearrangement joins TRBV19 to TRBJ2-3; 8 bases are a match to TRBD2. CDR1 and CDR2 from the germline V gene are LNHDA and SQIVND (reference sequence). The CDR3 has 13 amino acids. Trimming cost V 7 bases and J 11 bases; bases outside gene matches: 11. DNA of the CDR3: TGTGCCAGTAAGGCTAGCGGGTCTGACGTGCAGTATTTT. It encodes CASKASGSDVQYF.

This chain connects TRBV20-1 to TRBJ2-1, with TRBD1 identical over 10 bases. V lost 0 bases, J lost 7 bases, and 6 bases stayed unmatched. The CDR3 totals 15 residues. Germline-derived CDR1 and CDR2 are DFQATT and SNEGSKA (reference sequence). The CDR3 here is CSARDLTGGLNEQFF. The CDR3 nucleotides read TGCAGTGCTAGAGATCTGACAGGGGGCCTAAATGAGCAGTTCTTC.

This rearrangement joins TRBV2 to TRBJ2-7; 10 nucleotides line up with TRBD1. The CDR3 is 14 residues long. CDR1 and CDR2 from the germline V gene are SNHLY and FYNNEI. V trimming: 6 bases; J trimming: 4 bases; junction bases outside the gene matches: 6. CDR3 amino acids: CASRSGQGGYEQYF. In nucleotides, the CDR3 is TGTGCCAGCAGGAGCGGACAGGGGGGTTACGAGCAGTACTTC.

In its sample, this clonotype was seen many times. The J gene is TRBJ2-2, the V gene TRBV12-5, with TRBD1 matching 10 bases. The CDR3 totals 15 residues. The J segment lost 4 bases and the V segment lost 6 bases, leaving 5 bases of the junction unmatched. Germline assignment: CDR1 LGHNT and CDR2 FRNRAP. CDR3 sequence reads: CASGPGQGVTGELFF. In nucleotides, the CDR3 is TGTGCTAGTGGGCCAGGACAGGGGGTCACCGGGGAGCTGTTTTTT. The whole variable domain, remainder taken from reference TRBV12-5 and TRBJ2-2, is DARVTQTPRHKVTEMGQEVTMRCQPILGHNTVFWYRQTMMQGLELLAYFRNRAPLDDSGMPKDRFSAEMPDATLATLKIQPSEPRDSAVYFCASGPGQGVTGELFFGEGSRLTVL.

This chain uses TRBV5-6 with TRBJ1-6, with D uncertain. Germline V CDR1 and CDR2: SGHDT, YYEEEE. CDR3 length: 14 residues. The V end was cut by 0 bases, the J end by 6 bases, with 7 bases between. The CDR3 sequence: CASSLGVGNSPLHF. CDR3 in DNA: TGTGCCAGCAGCTTGGGGGTTGGTAATTCACCCCTCCACTTT.

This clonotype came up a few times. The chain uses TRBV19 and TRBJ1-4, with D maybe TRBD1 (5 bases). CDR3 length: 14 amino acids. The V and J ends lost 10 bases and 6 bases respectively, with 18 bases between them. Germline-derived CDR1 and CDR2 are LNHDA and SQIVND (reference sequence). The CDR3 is CATTHRSGDEKLFF. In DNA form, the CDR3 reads TGTGCCACCACCCATCGATCGGGGGATGAAAAACTGTTTTTT.

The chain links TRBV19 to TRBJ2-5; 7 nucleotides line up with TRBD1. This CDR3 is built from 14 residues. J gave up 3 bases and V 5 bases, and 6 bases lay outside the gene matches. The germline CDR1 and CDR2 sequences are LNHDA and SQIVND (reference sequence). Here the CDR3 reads CASSSTGSKETQYF. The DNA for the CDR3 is TGTGCCAGTAGTTCGACAGGGTCAAAAGAGACCCAGTACTTC. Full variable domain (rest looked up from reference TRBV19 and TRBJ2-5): DGGITQSPKYLFRKEGQNVTLSCEQNLNHDAMYWYRQDPGQGLRLIYYSQIVNDFQKGDIAEGYSVSREKKESFPLTVTSAQKNPTAFYLCASSSTGSKETQYFGPGTRLLVL.

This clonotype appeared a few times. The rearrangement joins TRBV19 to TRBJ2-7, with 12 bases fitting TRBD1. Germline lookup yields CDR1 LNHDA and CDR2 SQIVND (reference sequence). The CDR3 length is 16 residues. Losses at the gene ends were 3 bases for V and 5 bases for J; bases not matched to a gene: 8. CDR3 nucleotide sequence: TGTGCCAGTAGTATTCGAGGGGGACAGGGGGCTAACGAGCAGTACTTC. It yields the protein CASSIRGGQGANEQYF.

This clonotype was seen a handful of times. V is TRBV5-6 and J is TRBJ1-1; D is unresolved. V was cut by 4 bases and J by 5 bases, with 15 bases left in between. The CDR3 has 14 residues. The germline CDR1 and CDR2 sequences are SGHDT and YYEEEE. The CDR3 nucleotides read TGTGCCAGCAGCCCGGATTCAGTAAGGACTGAAGCTTTCTTT. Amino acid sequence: CASSPDSVRTEAFF.

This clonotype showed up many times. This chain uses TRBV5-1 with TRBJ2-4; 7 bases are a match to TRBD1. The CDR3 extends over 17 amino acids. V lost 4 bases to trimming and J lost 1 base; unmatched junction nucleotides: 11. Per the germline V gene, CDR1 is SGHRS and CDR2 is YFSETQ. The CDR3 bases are TGCGCCAGCAGCGGTACAGGGGCAGTGAACGCCAAAAACATTCAGTACTTC. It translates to CASSGTGAVNAKNIQYF. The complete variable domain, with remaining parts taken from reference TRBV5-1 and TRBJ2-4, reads KAGVTQTPRYLIKTRGQQVTLSCSPISGHRSVSWYQQTPGQGLQFLFEYFSETQRNKGNFPGRFSGRQFSNSRSEMNVSTLELGDSALYLCASSGTGAVNAKNIQYFGAGTRLSVL.

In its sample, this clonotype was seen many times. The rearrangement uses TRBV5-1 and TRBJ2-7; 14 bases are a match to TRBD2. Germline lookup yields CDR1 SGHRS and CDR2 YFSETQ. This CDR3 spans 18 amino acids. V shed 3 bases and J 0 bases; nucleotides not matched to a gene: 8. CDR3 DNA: TGCGCCAGCAGCTCGGCCGGGACTAGCGGGGGTTTCTCCTACGAGCAGTACTTC. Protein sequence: CASSSAGTSGGFSYEQYF.

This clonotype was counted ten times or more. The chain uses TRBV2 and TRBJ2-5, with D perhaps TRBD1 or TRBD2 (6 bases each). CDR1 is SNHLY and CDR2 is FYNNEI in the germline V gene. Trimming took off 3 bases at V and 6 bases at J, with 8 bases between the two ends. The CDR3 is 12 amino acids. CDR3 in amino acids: CASSDGGQTQYF. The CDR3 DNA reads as TGTGCCAGCAGTGACGGGGGCCAGACCCAGTACTTC.

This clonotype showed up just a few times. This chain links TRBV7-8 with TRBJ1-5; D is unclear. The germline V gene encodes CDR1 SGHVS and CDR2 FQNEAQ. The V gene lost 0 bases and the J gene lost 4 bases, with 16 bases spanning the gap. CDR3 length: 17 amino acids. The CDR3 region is CASSLARVRAANQPQHF. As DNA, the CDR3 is TGTGCCAGCAGCTTAGCGCGAGTAAGAGCGGCAAATCAGCCCCAGCATTTT.

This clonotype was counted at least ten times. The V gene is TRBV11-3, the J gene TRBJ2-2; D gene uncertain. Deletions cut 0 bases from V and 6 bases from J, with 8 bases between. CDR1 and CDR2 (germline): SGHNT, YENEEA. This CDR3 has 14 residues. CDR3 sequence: CASSLDSQAGELFF. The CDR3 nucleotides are TGTGCCAGCAGCTTAGACAGCCAGGCCGGGGAGCTGTTTTTT. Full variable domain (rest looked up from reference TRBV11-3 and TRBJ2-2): EAGVVQSPRYKIIEKKQPVAFWCNPISGHNTLYWYLQNLGQGPELLIRYENEEAVDDSQLPKDRFSAERLKGVDSTLKIQPAELGDSAVYLCASSLDSQAGELFFGEGSRLTVL.

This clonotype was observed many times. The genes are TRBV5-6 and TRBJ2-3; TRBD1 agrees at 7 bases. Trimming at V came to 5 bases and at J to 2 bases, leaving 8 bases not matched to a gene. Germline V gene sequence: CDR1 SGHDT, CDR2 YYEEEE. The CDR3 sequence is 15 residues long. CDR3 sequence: CASSLQGRNTDTQYF. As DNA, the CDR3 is TGTGCCAGCAGTTTACAGGGGCGAAACACAGATACGCAGTATTTT.

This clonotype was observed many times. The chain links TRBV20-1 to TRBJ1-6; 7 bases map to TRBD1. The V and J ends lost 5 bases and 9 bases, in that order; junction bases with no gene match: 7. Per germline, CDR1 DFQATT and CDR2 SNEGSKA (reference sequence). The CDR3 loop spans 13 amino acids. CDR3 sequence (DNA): TGCAGTGCTGCGGGACAGTCTGTTTCACCCCTCCACTTT. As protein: CSAAGQSVSPLHF.

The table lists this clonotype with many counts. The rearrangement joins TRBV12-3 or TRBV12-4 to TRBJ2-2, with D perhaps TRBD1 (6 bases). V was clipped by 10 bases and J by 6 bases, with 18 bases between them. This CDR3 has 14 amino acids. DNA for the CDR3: TGTGCCACCCTCGGGGCAGGGGTGTCCGGGGAGCTGTTTTTT. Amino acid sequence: CATLGAGVSGELFF.

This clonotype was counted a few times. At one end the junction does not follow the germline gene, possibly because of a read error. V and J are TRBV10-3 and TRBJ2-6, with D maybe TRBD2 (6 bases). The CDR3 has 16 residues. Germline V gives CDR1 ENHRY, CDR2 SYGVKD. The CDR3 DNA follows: TGTGCCATCGCAGGGACTGGGGCCTCTGGGGCCAACGTCCTGATTTTC. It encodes CAIAGTGASGANVLIF.

The CDR3 DNA reads as TGTGCCAGTCCAGACAGGAACACCGGGGAGCTGTTTTTT. It yields the protein CASPDRNTGELFF. The chain combines TRBV19 with TRBJ2-2; D might be TRBD1 (5 bases). From germline, CDR1 is LNHDA and CDR2 SQIVND (reference sequence). The CDR3 loop spans 13 amino acids. Trimming took off 8 bases at V and 1 base at J, with 8 bases between the two ends.

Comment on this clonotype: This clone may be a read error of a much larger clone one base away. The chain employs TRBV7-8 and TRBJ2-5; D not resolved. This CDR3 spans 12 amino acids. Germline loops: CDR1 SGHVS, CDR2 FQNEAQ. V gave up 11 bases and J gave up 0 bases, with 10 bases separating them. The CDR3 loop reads CALGINQETQYF. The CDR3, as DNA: TGTGCCTTGGGGATAAACCAAGAGACCCAGTACTTC.

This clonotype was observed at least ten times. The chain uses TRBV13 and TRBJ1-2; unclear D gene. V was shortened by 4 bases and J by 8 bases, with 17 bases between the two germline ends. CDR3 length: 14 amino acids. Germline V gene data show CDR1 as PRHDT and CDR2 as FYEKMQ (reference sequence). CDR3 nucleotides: TGTGCCAGCAGCTCGATGAATTCAAGACAAGGCTACACCTTC. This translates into CASSSMNSRQGYTF.

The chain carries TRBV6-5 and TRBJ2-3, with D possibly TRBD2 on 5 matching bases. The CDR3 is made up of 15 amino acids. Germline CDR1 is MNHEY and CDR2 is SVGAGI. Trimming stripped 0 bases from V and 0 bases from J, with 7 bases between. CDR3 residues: CASSYSGGSTDTQYF. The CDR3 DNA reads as TGTGCCAGCAGTTACTCTGGCGGGAGCACAGATACGCAGTATTTT.

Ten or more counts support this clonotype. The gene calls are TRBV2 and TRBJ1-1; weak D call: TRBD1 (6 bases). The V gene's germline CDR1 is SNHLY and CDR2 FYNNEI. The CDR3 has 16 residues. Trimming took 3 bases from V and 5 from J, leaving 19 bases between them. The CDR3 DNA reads TGTGCCAGCAGTGATTTTCGGGGGGGCCGGGGAACTGAAGCTTTCTTT. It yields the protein CASSDFRGGRGTEAFF. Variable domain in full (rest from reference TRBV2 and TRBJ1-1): EPEVTQTPSHQVTQMGQEVILRCVPISNHLYFYWYRQILGQKVEFLVSFYNNEISEKSEIFDDQFSVERPDGSNFTLKIRSTKLEDSAMYFCASSDFRGGRGTEAFFGQGTRLTVV.

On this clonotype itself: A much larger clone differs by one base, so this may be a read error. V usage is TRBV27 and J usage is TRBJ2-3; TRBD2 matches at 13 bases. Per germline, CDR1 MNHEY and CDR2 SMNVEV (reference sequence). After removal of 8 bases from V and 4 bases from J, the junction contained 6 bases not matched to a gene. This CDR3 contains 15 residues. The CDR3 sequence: CASRTSGGPADTQYF. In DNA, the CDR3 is TGTGCCAGCCGGACTAGCGGGGGACCCGCAGATACGCAGTATTTT.

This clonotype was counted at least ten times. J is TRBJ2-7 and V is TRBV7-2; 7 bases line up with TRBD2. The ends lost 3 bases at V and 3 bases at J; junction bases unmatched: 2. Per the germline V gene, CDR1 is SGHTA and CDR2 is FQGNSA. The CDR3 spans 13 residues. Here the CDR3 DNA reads TGTGCCAGCAGCTTGTCTAGCGGCTACGAGCAGTACTTC. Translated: CASSLSSGYEQYF.

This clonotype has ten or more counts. CDR3 sequence: CASSQQDRVRGDTQYF. The CDR3 DNA is TGTGCCAGCTCACAACAGGACAGGGTGAGAGGTGATACGCAGTATTTT. The chain carries TRBV18 and TRBJ2-3; 8 bases map to TRBD1. The germline V gene has CDR1 KGHSH and CDR2 LQKENI. Unmatched junction bases numbered 12, after V lost 4 bases and J lost 6 bases. The CDR3 runs 16 residues. Based on the CDR3 plus reference TRBV18 and TRBJ2-3, the full variable domain is NAGVMQNPRHLVRRRGQEARLRCSPMKGHSHVYWYRQLPEEGLKFMVYLQKENIIDESGMPKERFSAEFPKEGPSILRIQQVVRGDSAAYFCASSQQDRVRGDTQYFGPGTRLTVL.

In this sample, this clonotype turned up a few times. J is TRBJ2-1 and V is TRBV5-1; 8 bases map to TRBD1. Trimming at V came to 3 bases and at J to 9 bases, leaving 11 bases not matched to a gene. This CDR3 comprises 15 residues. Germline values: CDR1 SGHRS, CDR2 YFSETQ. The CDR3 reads CASSSTGQAVGEQFF. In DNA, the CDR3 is TGCGCCAGCAGCTCAACGGGACAGGCTGTGGGTGAGCAGTTCTTC.